This entry is about one T cell receptor beta chain. There are many counts of this clonotype. Its antigen specificity is not known. Base qualities are not provided; no much larger clone lies one nucleotide away. These data belong to a study of Graves' ophthalmopathy and Graves' hyperthyroidism (dated by TCRdb to between 2017 and 2018). For the study in its entirety: Peripheral blood was collected at initial diagnosis, before any treatment. TCR beta repertoire signatures were used to distinguish Graves' ophthalmopathy from Graves' hyperthyroidism and to predict progression to ophthalmopathy. After sampling, hyperthyroidism patients received methimazole starting at 30 mg daily, and ophthalmopathy patients received high-dose intravenous methylprednisolone. To explore V-J signatures that separate ophthalmopathy from hyperthyroidism, a discovery set of approximately 100 patients was enrolled, consisting of 43 with ophthalmopathy and roughly 60 with stable hyperthyroidism. For training and testing, the approximately 97 patients in the discovery cohort were randomly divided in a 7:3 ratio. In several hyperthyroidism patients, the T-cell repertoires found in thyroid tissue were compared with those found in blood. In total, approximately 130 blood samples were TCR-sequenced: around 42 ophthalmopathy, under 85 hyperthyroidism and 17 hyperthyroidism-to-ophthalmopathy patients. The independent validation cohort included approximately 19 hyperthyroidism patients plus 17 patients who later progressed from hyperthyroidism to ophthalmopathy. What the research found in general, with its limitations: Most of the expanded thyroid clonotypes with a frequency above 0.001 were also detected in blood, and it was suggested that the thyroid immune response may be reflected by blood repertoires. In validation, the model predicted ophthalmopathy progression with 55% to 71% sensitivity and less than 80% specificity; some 13 predicted patients were CT-confirmed with GO in a median of about 7.1 months. Sample size was not statistically predetermined, and group allocation was not concealed from the investigators. In cross-validation, the 13-signature model distinguished ophthalmopathy from stable hyperthyroidism with 85% to 90% sensitivity and about 84% specificity, and in the test set the corresponding values were roughly 80% and 76%.

Measured from the cysteine to the phenylalanine, the CDR3 is 21 residues long. Solely the CDR3 DNA is kept, with 63 bases framed from the first base. Trimmed from V: 2 bases; trimmed from J: 3 bases; junction bases lacking a gene match: 20. CDR1 and CDR2, looked up from the germline V gene, are SGHRS and YFSETQ. TCR beta CDR3 regions were amplified from RNA transcripts for repertoire sequencing. The first round was an RT-PCR using HTBI primers with the Qiagen OneStep RT-PCR kit, and this first round was followed by a second-round multiplex PCR, then size selection and purification. Libraries were sequenced on an Illumina HiSeq2000 using paired-end 100 bp reads. In the source study's methods: SOAPnuke was used for read processing, and reads with adapters, uncalled bases, a mean Phred below 15, or no exact constant-primer or identifier match were discarded. COPE v1.2.5 was used to merge the high-quality paired reads. Unique nucleotide sequences were defined as clonotypes and aligned to IMGT TRB V, D and J references using MiTCR v1.1. The analysis was limited to V-J combinations with a frequency above 0.0001, which together covered 99% to 99.2% of the repertoires. A TCR clonal expansion and chaos score per V-J combination was defined as the ratio of F50 clonal expansion to chaos observed in the TCRdist matrix. Welch's t-statistics and random forest were used to narrow the features down to more than 10 V-J combinations, which were then fed into a naive Bayes classifier. The similarity between thyroid and blood repertoires was quantified using the Morisita-Horn index. TCRdb ran its own pipeline on the public reads, namely fastp trimming at Q25 and MiXCR clone calling, and kept in-frame beta chains. Each entry is one CDR3 protein sequence, shown with its most common DNA and genes. The V and J calls shown here were made by TCRdb, not taken from the authors' results. For this sample the table gives 500,000 to 700,000 distinct CDR3 sequences, of which 22% were detected only once. The ten biggest clones cover roughly 7.4% of the sample.

A patient counted as having stable hyperthyroidism if there was no progression to ophthalmopathy within 18 months of follow-up. Hyperthyroidism patients were newly diagnosed, with disease duration under 2 months, and aged 18 to 65 years. Patients were excluded if they had other autoimmune diseases, uncontrolled infections, pregnancy or lactation. Clinical symptoms, serum thyroxine, TRAb, thyroid ultrasound and orbital computed tomography were used for diagnosis. PBMCs were isolated from 8 to 10 ml of fresh peripheral blood by Ficoll-Paque density gradient centrifugation. Trizol reagent was used to extract the total RNA, and its quality was then checked on an Agilent 2100 Bioanalyzer.

Material: peripheral blood. The chain uses TRBV5-1 and TRBJ2-5; 12 middle bases align to TRBD2. The clonotype comes from a woman younger than 35 with stable Graves' hyperthyroidism. Some clones in this sample may be carry-over from other donors' samples. Donor details come from another sample of the same person, matched by shared clones. The CDR3 protein sequence reads: CASSLTTRTSGVKPPKETQYF. DNA sequence: TGCGCCAGCAGCTTAACTACGAGGACTAGCGGGGTCAAACCCCCTAAAGAGACCCAGTACTTC. Joined to the reference TRBV5-1 and TRBJ2-5 proteins, this CDR3 gives the full variable domain: KAGVTQTPRYLIKTRGQQVTLSCSPISGHRSVSWYQQTPGQGLQFLFEYFSETQRNKGNFPGRFSGRQFSNSRSEMNVSTLELGDSALYLCASSLTTRTSGVKPPKETQYFGPGTRLLVL.